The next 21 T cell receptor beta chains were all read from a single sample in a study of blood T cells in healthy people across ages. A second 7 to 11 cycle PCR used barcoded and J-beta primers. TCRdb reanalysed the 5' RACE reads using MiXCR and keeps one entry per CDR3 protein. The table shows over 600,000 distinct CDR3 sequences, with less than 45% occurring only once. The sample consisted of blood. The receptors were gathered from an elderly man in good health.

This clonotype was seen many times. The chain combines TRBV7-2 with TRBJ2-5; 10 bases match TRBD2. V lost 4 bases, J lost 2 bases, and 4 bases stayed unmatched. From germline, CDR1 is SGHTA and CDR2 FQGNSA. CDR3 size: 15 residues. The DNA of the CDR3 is TGTGCCAGCAGCTCGCGGACTAGCGGACAAGAGACCCAGTACTTC. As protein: CASSSRTSGQETQYF.

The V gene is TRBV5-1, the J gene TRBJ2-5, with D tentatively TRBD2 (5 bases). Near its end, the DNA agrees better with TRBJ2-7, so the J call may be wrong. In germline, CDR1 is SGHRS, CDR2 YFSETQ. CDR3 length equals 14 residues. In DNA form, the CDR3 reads TGCGCCAGCAGCAGCTCCGGGAATATCTACGAGCAGTACTTC. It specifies CASSSSGNIYEQYF.

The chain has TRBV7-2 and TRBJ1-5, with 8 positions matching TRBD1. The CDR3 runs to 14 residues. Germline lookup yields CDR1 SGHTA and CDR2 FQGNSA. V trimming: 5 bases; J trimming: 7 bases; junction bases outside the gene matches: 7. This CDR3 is CASSPDRDVQPQHF. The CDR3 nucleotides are TGTGCCAGCAGCCCGGACAGGGACGTCCAGCCCCAGCATTTT.

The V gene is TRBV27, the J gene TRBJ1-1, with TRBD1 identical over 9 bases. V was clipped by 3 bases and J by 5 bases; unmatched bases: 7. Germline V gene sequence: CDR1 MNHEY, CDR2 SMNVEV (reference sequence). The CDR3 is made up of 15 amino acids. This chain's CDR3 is CASSFTGGVFTEAFF. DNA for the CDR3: TGTGCCAGCAGTTTCACAGGGGGCGTGTTTACTGAAGCTTTCTTT.

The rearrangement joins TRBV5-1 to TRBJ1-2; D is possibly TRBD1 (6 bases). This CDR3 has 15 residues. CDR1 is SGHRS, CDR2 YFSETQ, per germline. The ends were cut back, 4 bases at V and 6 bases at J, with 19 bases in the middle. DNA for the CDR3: TGCGCCAGCAGCGATAGGCCAGGGGTGTCGCATGGCTACACCTTC. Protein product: CASSDRPGVSHGYTF. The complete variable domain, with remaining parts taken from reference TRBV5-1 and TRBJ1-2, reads KAGVTQTPRYLIKTRGQQVTLSCSPISGHRSVSWYQQTPGQGLQFLFEYFSETQRNKGNFPGRFSGRQFSNSRSEMNVSTLELGDSALYLCASSDRPGVSHGYTFGSGTRLTVV.

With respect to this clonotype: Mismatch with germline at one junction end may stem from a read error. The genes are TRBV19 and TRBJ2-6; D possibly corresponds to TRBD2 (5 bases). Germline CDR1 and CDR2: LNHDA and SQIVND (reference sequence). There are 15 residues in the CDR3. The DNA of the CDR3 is TGCGCTACAAGACGGGATACTGCTGGGGCCAACGTCCTGACTTTC. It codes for CATRRDTAGANVLTF.

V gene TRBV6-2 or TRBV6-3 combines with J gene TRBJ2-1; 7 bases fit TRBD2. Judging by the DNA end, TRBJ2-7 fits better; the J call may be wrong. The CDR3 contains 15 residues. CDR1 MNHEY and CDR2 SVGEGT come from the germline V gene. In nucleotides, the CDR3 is TGTGCCAGCAGACGGGGCGGGAGTTCCTACAAGGAGCAGTACTTC. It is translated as CASRRGGSSYKEQYF.

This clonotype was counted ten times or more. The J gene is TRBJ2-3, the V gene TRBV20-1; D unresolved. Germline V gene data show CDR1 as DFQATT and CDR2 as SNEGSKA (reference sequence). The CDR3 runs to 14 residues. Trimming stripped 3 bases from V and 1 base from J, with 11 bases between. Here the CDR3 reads CSARIVSGTDTQYF. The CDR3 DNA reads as TGCAGTGCTAGGATCGTATCAGGCACAGATACGCAGTATTTT.

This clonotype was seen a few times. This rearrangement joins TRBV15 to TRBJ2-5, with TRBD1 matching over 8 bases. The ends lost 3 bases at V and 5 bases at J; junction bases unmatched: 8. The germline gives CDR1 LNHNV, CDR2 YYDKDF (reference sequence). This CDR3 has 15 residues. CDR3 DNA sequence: TGTGCCACCAGCAGTTTAGGACAGGGAGGCGAGACCCAGTACTTC. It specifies CATSSLGQGGETQYF. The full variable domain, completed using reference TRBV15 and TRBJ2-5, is DAMVIQNPRYQVTQFGKPVTLSCSQTLNHNVMYWYQQKSSQAPKLLFHYYDKDFNNEADTPDNFQSRRPNTSFCFLDIRSPGLGDTAMYLCATSSLGQGGETQYFGPGTRLLVL.

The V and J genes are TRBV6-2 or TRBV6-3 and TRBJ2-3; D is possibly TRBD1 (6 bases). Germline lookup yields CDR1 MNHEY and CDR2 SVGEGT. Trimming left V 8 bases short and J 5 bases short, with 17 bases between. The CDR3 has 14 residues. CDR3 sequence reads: CASGKNRVGDTQYF. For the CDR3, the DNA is TGTGCCAGCGGAAAAAACAGGGTCGGAGATACGCAGTATTTT.

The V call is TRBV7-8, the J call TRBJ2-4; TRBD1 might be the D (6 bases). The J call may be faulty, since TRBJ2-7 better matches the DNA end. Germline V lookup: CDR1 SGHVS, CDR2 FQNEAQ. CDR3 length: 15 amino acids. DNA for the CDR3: TGTGCCAGCAGCTTAGAGCTGGGACAAGACTACGAGCAGTACTTC. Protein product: CASSLELGQDYEQYF.

The CDR3 DNA is TGTGCCACCACCACAGGGGGACACCAGCAGTTCTTC. The encoded protein is CATTTGGHQQFF. This rearrangement joins TRBV19 to TRBJ2-1; the match to TRBD1 covers 8 bases. J was trimmed by 11 bases and V by 10 bases; bases with no gene match: 10. The CDR3 has 12 amino acids. Germline CDR1 reads LNHDA; CDR2 reads SQIVND (reference sequence).

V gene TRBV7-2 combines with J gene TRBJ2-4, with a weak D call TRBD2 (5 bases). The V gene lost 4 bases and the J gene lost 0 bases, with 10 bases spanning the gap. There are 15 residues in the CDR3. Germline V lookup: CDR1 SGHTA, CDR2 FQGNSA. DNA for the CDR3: TGTGCCAGCAGCTCAGAGGGTCCAGCCAAAAACATTCAGTACTTC. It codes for CASSSEGPAKNIQYF.

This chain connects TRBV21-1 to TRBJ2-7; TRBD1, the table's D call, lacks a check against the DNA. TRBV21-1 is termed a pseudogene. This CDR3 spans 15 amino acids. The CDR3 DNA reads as TGTGCCAGCAGCCCGAGTGACAGGGCTTTCTACGAGCAGTACTTC. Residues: CASSPSDRAFYEQYF.

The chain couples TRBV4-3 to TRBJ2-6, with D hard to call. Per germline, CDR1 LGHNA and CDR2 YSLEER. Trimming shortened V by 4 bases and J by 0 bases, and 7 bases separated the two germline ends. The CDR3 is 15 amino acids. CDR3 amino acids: CASSLWASGANVLTF. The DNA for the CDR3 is TGCGCCAGCAGCCTCTGGGCCTCTGGGGCCAACGTCCTGACTTTC.

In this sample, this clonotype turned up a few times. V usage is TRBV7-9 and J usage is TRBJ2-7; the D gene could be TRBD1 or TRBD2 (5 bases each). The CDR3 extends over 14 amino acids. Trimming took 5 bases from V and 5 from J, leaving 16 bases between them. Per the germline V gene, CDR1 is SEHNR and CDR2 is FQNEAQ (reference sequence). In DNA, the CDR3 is TGTGCCAGCAGCCTCACGGGGACGGTCGACGAGCAGTACTTC. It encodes CASSLTGTVDEQYF.

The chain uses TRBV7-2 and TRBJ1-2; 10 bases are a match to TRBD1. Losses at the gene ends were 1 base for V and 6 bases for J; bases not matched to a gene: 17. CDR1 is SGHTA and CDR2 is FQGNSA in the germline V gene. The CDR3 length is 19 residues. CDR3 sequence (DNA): TGTGCCAGCAGCTTAGATTTTCTGGGACAGGGGCCCCGGGGGGATGGCTACACCTTC. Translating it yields CASSLDFLGQGPRGDGYTF.

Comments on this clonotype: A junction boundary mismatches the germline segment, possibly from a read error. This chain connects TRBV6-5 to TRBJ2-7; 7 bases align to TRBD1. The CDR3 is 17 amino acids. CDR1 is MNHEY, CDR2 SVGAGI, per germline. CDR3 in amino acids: CASCYSTWGQNSYEQYF. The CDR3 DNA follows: TGTGCCAGCTGTTACTCGACCTGGGGACAGAACTCCTACGAGCAGTACTTC.

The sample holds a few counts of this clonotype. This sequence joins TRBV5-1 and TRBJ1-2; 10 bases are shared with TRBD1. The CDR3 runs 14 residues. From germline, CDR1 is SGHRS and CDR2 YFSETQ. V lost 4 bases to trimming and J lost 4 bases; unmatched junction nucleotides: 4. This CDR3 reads CASSPGQGIYGYTF. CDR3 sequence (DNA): TGCGCCAGCAGCCCGGGACAGGGGATCTATGGCTACACCTTC. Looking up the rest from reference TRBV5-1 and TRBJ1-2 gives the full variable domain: KAGVTQTPRYLIKTRGQQVTLSCSPISGHRSVSWYQQTPGQGLQFLFEYFSETQRNKGNFPGRFSGRQFSNSRSEMNVSTLELGDSALYLCASSPGQGIYGYTFGSGTRLTVV.

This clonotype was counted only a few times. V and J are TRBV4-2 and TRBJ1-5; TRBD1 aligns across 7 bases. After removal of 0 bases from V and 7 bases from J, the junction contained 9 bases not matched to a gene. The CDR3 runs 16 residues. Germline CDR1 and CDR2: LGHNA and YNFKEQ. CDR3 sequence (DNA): TGTGCCAGCAGCCAAGAGTCGACAGGGTGGGGGCAGCCCCAGCATTTT. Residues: CASSQESTGWGQPQHF.

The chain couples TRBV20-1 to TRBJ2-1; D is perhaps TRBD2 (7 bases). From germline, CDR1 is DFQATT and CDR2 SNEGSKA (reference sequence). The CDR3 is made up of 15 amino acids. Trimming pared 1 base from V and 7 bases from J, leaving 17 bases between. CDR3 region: CSARVSGGRRNEQFF. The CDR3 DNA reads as TGCAGTGCTAGAGTCTCCGGGGGGCGGCGGAATGAGCAGTTCTTC.